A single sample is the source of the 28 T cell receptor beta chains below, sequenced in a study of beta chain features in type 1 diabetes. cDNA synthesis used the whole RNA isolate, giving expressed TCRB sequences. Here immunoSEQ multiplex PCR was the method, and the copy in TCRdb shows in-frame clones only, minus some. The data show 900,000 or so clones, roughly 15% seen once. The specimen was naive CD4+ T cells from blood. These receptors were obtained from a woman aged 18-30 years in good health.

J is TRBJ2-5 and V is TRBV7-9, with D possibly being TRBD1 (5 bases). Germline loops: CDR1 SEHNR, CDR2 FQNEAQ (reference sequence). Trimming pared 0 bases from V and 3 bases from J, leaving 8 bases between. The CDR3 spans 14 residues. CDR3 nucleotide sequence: TGTGCCAGCAGCTTAGCGGGGCGAAAAGAGACCCAGTACTTC. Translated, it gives CASSLAGRKETQYF.

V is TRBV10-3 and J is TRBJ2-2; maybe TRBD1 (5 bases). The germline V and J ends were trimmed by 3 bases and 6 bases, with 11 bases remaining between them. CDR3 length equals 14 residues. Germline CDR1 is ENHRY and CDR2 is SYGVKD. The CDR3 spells CAISDMWGAGELFF. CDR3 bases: TGTGCCATCAGTGATATGTGGGGCGCCGGGGAGCTGTTTTTT.

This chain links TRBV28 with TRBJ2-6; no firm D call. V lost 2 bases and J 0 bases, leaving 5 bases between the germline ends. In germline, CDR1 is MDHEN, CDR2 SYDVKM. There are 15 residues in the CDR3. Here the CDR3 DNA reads TGTGCCAGCAGTTTACCAGCCTCTGGGGCCAACGTCCTGACTTTC. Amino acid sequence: CASSLPASGANVLTF.

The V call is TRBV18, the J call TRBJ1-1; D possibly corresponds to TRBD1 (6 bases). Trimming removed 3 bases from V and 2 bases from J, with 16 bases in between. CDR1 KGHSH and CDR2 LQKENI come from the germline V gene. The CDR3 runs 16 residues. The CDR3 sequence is CASSPNRQDLNTEAFF. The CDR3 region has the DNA TGTGCCAGCTCACCTAATCGACAGGACCTAAACACTGAAGCTTTCTTT.

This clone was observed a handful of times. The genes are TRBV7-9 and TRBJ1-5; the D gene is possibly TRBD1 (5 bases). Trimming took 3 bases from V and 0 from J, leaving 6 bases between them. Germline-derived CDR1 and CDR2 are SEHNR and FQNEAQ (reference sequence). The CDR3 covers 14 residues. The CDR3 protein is CASSFTGSNQPQHF. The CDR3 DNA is TGTGCCAGCAGCTTTACAGGTAGCAATCAGCCCCAGCATTTT.

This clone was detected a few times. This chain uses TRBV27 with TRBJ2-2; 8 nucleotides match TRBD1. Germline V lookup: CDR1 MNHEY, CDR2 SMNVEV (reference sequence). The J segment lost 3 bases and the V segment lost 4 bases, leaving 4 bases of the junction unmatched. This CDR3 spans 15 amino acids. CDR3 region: CASSSGQGYTGELFF. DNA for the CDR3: TGTGCCAGCAGTTCAGGACAGGGTTACACCGGGGAGCTGTTTTTT.

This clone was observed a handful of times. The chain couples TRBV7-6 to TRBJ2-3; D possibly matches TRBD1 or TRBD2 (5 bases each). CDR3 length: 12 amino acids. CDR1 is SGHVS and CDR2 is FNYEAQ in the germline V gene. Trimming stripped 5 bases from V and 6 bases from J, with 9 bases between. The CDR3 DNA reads TGTGCCAGCAGCCCCTGGGGGGATACGCAGTATTTT. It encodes CASSPWGDTQYF.

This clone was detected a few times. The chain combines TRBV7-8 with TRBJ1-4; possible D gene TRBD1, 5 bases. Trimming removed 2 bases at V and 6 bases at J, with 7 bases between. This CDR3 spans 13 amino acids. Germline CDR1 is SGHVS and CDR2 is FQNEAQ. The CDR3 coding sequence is TGTGCCAGCAGCTTACGCAGGGATGAAAAACTGTTTTTT. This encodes CASSLRRDEKLFF. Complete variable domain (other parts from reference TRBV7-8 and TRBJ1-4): GAGVSQSPRYKVAKRGQDVALRCDPISGHVSLFWYQQALGQGPEFLTYFQNEAQLDKSGLPSDRFFAERPEGSVSTLKIQRTQQEDSAVYLCASSLRRDEKLFFGSGTQLSVL.

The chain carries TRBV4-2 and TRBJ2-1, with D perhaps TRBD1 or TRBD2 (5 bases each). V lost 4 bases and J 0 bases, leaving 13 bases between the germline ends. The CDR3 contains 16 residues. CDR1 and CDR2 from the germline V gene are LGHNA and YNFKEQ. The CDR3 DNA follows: TGTGCCAGCAGCCGAAATGAGGGGAGCTCCTACAATGAGCAGTTCTTC. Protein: CASSRNEGSSYNEQFF.

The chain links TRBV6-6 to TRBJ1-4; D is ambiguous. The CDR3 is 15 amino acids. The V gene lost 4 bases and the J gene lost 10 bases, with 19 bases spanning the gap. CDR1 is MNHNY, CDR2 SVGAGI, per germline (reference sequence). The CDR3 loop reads CASSSHTAEKAKLFF. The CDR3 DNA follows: TGTGCCAGCAGTTCGCATACAGCCGAGAAGGCAAAACTGTTTTTT.

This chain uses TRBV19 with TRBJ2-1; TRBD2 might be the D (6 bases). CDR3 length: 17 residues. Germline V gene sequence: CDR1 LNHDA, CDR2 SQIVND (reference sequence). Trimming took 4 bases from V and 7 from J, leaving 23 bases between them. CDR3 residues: CASSTRNRDWKMNEQFF. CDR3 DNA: TGTGCCAGTAGTACCAGAAACCGGGACTGGAAGATGAATGAGCAGTTCTTC.

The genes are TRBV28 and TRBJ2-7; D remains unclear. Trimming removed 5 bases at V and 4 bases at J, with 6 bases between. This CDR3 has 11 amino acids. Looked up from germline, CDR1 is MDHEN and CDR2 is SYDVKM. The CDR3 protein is CASSNQYEQYF. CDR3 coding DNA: TGTGCCAGCAGTAACCAATACGAGCAGTACTTC.

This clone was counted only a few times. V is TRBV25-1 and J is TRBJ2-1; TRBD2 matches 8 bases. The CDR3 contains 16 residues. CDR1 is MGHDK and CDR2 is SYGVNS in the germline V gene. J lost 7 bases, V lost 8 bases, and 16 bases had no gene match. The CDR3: CASAPHRPTSGNEQFF. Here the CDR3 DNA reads TGTGCCAGCGCGCCCCATCGTCCTACTAGCGGAAATGAGCAGTTCTTC.

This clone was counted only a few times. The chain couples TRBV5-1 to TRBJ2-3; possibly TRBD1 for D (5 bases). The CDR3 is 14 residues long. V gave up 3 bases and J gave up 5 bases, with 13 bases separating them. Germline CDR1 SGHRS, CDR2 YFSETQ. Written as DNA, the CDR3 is TGCGCCAGCAGCTCGACAGTAGGGGTAGATACGCAGTATTTT. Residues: CASSSTVGVDTQYF.

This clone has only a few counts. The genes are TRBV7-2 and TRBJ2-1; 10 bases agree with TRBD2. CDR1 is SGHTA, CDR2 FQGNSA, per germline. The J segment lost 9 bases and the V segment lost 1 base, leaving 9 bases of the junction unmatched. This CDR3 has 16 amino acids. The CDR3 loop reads CASSLGPSGRGSEQFF. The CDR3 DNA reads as TGTGCCAGCAGCTTAGGGCCTAGCGGGAGAGGGAGTGAGCAGTTCTTC.

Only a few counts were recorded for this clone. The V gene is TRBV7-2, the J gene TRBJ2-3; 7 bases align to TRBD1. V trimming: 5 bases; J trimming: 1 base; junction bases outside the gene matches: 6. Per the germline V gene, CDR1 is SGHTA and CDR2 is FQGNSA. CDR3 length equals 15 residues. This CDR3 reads CASSPRTGRTDTQYF. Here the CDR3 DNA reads TGTGCCAGCAGCCCTAGGACAGGACGCACAGATACGCAGTATTTT.

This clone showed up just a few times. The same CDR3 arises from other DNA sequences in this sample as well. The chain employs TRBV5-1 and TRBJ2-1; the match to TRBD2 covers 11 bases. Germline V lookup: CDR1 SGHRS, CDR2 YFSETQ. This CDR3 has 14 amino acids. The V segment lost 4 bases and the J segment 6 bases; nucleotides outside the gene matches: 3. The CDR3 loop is CASSPGTSGNEQFF. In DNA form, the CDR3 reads TGCGCCAGCAGCCCCGGGACTAGCGGCAATGAGCAGTTCTTC. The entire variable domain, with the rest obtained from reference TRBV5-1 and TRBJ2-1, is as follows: KAGVTQTPRYLIKTRGQQVTLSCSPISGHRSVSWYQQTPGQGLQFLFEYFSETQRNKGNFPGRFSGRQFSNSRSEMNVSTLELGDSALYLCASSPGTSGNEQFFGPGTRLTVL.

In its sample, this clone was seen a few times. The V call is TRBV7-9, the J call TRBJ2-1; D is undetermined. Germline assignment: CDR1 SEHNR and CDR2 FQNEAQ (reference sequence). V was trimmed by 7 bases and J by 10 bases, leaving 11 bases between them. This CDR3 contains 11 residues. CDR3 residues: CASTSVVEQFF. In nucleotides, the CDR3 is TGTGCCAGCACCTCTGTGGTCGAGCAGTTCTTC.

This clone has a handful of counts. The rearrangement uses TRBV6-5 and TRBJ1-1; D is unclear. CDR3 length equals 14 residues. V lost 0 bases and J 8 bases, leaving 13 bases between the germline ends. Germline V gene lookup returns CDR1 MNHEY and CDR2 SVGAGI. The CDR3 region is CASSYSFGGGEAFF. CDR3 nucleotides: TGTGCCAGCAGTTACTCTTTTGGCGGCGGGGAAGCTTTCTTT.

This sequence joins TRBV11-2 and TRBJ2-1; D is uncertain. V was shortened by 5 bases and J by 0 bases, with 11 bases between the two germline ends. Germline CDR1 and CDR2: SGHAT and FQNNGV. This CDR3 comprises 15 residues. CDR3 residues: CASSPWGSSYNEQFF. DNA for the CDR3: TGTGCCAGCAGCCCTTGGGGAAGCTCCTACAATGAGCAGTTCTTC. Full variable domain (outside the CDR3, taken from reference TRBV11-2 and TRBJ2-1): EAGVAQSPRYKIIEKRQSVAFWCNPISGHATLYWYQQILGQGPKLLIQFQNNGVVDDSQLPKDRFSAERLKGVDSTLKIQPAKLEDSAVYLCASSPWGSSYNEQFFGPGTRLTVL.

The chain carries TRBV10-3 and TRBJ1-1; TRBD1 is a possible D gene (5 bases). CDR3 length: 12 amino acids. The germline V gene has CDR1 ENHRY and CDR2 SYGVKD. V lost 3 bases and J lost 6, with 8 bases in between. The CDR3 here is CAISEWGAEAFF. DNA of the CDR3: TGTGCCATCAGTGAATGGGGGGCTGAAGCTTTCTTT.

The CDR3 spells CAISQRDRGDEQFF. As DNA, the CDR3 is TGTGCCATCAGTCAGAGGGACAGGGGTGATGAGCAGTTCTTC. V is TRBV10-3 and J is TRBJ2-1, with 10 nucleotides matching TRBD1. CDR3 length equals 14 residues. V lost 5 bases and J lost 8; bases outside the gene matches: 6. Germline assignment: CDR1 ENHRY and CDR2 SYGVKD.

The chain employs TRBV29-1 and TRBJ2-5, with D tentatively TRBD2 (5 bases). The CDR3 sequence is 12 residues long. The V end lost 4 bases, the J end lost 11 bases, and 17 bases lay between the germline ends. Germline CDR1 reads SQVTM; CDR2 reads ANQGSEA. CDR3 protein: CSVGSSGGEQYF. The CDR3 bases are TGCAGCGTTGGATCCAGCGGAGGAGAGCAGTACTTC. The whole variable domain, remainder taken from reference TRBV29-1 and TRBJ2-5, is SAVISQKPSRDICQRGTSLTIQCQVDSQVTMMFWYRQQPGQSLTLIATANQGSEATYESGFVIDKFPISRPNLTFSTLTVSNMSPEDSSIYLCSVGSSGGEQYFGPGTRLLVL.

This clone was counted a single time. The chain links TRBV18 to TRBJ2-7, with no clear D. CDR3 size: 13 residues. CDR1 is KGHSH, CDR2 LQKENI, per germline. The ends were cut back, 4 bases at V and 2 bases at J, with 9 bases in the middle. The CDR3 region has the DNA TGTGCCAGCTCACGGGGTGCTGCCTACGAGCAGTACTTC. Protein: CASSRGAAYEQYF.

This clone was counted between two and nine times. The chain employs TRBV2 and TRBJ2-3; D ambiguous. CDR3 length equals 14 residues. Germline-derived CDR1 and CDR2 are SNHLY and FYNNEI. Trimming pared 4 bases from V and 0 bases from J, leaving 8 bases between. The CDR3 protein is CASSVQRSTDTQYF. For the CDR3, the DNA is TGTGCCAGCAGTGTACAGAGGAGCACAGATACGCAGTATTTT.

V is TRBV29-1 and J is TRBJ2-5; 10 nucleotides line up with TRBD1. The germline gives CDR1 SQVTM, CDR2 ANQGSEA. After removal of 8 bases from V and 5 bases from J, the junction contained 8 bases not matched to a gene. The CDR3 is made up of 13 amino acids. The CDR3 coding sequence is TGCAGCACCGACAGGGGGCGCGAGGAGACCCAGTACTTC. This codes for CSTDRGREETQYF.

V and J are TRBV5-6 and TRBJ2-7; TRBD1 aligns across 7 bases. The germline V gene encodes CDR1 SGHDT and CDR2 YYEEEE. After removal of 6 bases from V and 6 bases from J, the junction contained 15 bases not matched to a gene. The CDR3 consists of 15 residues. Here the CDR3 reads CASKREGTERGEQYF. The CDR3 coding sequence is TGTGCCAGCAAACGGGAAGGGACAGAAAGAGGCGAGCAGTACTTC.

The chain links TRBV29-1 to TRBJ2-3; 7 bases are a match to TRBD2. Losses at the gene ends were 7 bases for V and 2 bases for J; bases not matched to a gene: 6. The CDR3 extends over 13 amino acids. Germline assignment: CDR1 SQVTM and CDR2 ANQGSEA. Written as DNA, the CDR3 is TGCAGCGCCGACGGGGGGAACACAGATACGCAGTATTTT. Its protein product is CSADGGNTDTQYF.